This TCR beta chain was retrieved from a study of radiation and T cells in renal cell carcinoma. Study-wide results and limits: Pretreatment tumor biopsies were lacking, so baseline clonotypes are unknown.

Time point described: baseline pretreatment blood. As for treatment: 15 Gy SBRT to primary tumor, nephrectomy 4 weeks later. Note on this clone: The target antigen is unknown.

Sequenced by immunoSEQ multiplex PCR; TCRdb stores in-frame clones only, minus some. The repertoire holds 150,000 or so clones, with roughly 85% as singletons. Germline-derived CDR1 and CDR2 are SGHRS and YFSETQ. Trimming shortened V by 0 bases and J by 3 bases, and 9 bases separated the two germline ends. The CDR3 is 14 amino acids. This TCR derives from a woman aged 50 to 60 with renal cell carcinoma. The source material was blood, sampled from a patient whose treatment included radiotherapy and nephrectomy. The chain joins TRBV5-1 to TRBJ1-2; D unresolved. In DNA form, the CDR3 reads TGCGCCAGCAGCTTGGTGCGCAGCGACTATGGCTACACCTTC. It encodes CASSLVRSDYGYTF.